The next 2 T cell receptor beta chains were all read from a single sample in a study of shared clonotypes between healthy human individuals. Selected positively for CCR7 and CD45RO-negative, naive CD8 cells excluded terminally differentiated effector memory CD45RA+ cells. Clones were read by immunoSEQ multiplex PCR, and TCRdb kept only the in-frame ones, dropping some. The sample has 450,000 to 700,000 clones; 95% to 96% are singletons. The specimen was naive CD8+ T cells sorted from blood. These receptors were collected from a young woman in good health.

This clone was seen just once. This chain links TRBV5-1 with TRBJ1-1; a weak D match, TRBD1 (5 bases). Germline lookup yields CDR1 SGHRS and CDR2 YFSETQ. V was shortened by 2 bases and J by 0 bases, with 11 bases between the two germline ends. The CDR3 has 15 residues. The chain's CDR3 is CASSLSRVMNTEAFF. The DNA for the CDR3 is TGCGCCAGCAGCTTATCCAGGGTGATGAACACTGAAGCTTTCTTT.

CDR3 sequence (DNA): TGTGCCATCAGTGAGTCAAGAGACAGCCGGTGGAACACCGGGGAGCTGTTTTTT. Protein: CAISESRDSRWNTGELFF. V gene TRBV10-3 combines with J gene TRBJ2-2; maybe TRBD1 (5 bases). Trimming removed 0 bases at V and 1 base at J, with 15 bases between. Germline values: CDR1 ENHRY, CDR2 SYGVKD. The CDR3 covers 18 residues.